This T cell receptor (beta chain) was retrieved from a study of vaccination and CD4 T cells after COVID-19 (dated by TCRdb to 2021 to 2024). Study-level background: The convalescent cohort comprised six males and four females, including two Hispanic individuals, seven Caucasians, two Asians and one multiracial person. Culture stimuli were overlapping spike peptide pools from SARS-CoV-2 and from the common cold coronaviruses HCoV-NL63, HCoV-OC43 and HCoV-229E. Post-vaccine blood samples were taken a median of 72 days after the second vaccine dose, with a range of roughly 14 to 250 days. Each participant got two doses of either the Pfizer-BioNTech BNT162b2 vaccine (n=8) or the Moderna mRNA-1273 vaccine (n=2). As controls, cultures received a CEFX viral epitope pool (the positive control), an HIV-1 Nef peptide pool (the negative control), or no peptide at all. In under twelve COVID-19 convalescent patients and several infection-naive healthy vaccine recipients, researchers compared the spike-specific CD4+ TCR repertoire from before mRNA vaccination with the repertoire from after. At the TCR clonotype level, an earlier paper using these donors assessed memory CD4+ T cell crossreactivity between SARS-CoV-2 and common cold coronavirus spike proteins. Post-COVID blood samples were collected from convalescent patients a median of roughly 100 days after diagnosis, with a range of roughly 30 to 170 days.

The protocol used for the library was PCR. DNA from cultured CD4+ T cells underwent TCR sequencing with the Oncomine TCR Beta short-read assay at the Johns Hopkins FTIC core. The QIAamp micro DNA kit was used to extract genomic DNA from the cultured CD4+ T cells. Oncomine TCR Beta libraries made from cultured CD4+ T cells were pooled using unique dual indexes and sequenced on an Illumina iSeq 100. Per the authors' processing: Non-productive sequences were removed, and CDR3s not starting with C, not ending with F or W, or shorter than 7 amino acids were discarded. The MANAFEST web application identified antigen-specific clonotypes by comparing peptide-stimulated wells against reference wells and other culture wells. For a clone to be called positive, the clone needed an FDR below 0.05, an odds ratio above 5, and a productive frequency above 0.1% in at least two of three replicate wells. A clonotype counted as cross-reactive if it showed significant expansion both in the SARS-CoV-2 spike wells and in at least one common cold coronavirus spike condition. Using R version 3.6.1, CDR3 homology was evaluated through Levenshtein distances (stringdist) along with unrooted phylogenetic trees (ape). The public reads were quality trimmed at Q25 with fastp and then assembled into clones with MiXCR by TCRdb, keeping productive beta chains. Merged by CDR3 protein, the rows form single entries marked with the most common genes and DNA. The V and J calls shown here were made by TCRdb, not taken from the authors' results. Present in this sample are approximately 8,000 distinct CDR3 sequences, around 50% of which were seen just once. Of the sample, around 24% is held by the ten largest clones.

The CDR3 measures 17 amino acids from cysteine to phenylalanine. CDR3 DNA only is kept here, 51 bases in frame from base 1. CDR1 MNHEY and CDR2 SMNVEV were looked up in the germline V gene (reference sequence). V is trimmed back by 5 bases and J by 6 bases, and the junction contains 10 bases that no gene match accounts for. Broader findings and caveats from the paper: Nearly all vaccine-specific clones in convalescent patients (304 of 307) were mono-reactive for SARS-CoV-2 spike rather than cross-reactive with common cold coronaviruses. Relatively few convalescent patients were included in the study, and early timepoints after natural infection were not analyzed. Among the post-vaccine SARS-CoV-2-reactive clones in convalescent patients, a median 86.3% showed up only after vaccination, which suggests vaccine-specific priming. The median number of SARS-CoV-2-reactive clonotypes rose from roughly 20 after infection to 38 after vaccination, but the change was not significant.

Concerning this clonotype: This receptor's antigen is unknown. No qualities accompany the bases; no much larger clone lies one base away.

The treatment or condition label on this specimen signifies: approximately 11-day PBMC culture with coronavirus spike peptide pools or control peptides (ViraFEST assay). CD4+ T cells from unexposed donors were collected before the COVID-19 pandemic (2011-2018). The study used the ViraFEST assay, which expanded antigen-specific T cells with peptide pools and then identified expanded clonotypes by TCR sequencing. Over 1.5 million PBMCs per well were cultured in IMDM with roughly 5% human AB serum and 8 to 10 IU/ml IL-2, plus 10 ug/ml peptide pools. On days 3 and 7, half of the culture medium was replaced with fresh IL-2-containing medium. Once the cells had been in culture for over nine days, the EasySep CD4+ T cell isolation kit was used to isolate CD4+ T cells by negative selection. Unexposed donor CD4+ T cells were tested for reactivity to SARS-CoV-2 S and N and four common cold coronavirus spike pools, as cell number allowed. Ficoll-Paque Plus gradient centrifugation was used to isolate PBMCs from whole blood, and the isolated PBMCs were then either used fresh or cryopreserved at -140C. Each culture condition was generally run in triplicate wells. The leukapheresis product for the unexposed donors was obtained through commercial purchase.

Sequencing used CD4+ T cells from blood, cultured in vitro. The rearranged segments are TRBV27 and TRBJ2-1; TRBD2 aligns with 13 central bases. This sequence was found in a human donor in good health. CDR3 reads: CASSTRLAGGVGNEQFF. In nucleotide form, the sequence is TGTGCCAGCAGTACGCGACTAGCGGGAGGCGTAGGCAATGAGCAGTTCTTC.